One and the same sample provided the 18 T cell receptor beta chains below, sequenced in a study of blood T cell repertoires in COVID-19. The repertoire was sequenced with immunoSEQ multiplex PCR; TCRdb's copy has only in-frame clones and lacks some. The sample shows 250,000 to 300,000 clones, about four fifths of them seen only once. The sample comprised PBMCs or T cells enriched from blood (not recorded which). These receptors all come from a man aged 50-59 years who had recovered from COVID-19.

V and J are TRBV2 and TRBJ2-3, with a tentative D call TRBD2 (6 bases). CDR3 length: 14 residues. CDR1 and CDR2 (germline): SNHLY, FYNNEI. Trimming removed 4 bases from V and 4 bases from J, with 12 bases in between. The CDR3 loop is CASSGVAAPDTQYF. In DNA form, the CDR3 reads TGTGCCAGCAGTGGGGTAGCGGCACCAGATACGCAGTATTTT.

The CDR3 bases are TGTGCCAGCAGCTTAGCGGGACAGCGATATAACTATGGCTACACCTTC. Its protein is CASSLAGQRYNYGYTF. The chain links TRBV7-2 to TRBJ1-2, with 7 bases lining up with TRBD1. Trimming removed 0 bases from V and 1 base from J; junction bases left unmatched: 5. The CDR3 totals 16 residues. Germline CDR1 reads SGHTA; CDR2 reads FQGNSA.

The CDR3 nucleotides read TGTGCCAGTAGTCCCCTGGGGGACAACTACGAGCAGTACTTC. Protein: CASSPLGDNYEQYF. The chain is built from TRBV19 and TRBJ2-7; D might be TRBD1 (6 bases). Germline lookup yields CDR1 LNHDA and CDR2 SQIVND (reference sequence). V dropped 5 bases and J dropped 3 bases, with 14 bases sitting between them. This CDR3 has 14 amino acids. The variable domain in full, with the rest retrieved from reference TRBV19 and TRBJ2-7, is DGGITQSPKYLFRKEGQNVTLSCEQNLNHDAMYWYRQDPGQGLRLIYYSQIVNDFQKGDIAEGYSVSREKKESFPLTVTSAQKNPTAFYLCASSPLGDNYEQYFGPGTRLTVT.

V usage is TRBV6-2 or TRBV6-3 and J usage is TRBJ2-7; no clear D. The CDR3 contains 11 residues. Germline loops: CDR1 MNHEY, CDR2 SVGEGT. Trimming pared 5 bases from V and 4 bases from J, leaving 6 bases between. CDR3 amino acids: CASSRVYEQYF. For the CDR3, the DNA is TGTGCCAGCAGTCGTGTTTACGAGCAGTACTTC.

The genes are TRBV2 and TRBJ1-2; 8 bases map to TRBD1. The germline V gene encodes CDR1 SNHLY and CDR2 FYNNEI. The CDR3 is made up of 15 amino acids. The V segment lost 1 base and the J segment 5 bases; nucleotides outside the gene matches: 6. The chain's CDR3 is CASSEVERTGYGYTF. In nucleotides, the CDR3 is TGTGCCAGCAGTGAAGTTGAGAGGACAGGGTATGGCTACACCTTC.

The chain joins TRBV28 to TRBJ2-7, with 10 bases aligning to TRBD2. V lost 7 bases and J lost 0; bases outside the gene matches: 15. Germline V gene data show CDR1 as MDHEN and CDR2 as SYDVKM. This CDR3 has 18 amino acids. The CDR3 region is CASTKRGTSERSSYEQYF. The CDR3 nucleotides are TGTGCCAGCACTAAGAGGGGGACTAGCGAGAGGAGCTCCTACGAGCAGTACTTC.

This clone was seen only once. This chain connects TRBV11-2 to TRBJ1-4; maybe TRBD1 (5 bases). The germline gives CDR1 SGHAT, CDR2 FQNNGV. The ends were cut back, 5 bases at V and 1 base at J, with 11 bases in the middle. CDR3 size: 15 residues. The CDR3 reads CASSKVGGTNEKLFF. The CDR3 DNA sequence: TGTGCCAGCAGCAAAGTGGGGGGAACTAATGAAAAACTGTTTTTT. Combining the CDR3 with reference TRBV11-2 and TRBJ1-4 gives the whole variable domain EAGVAQSPRYKIIEKRQSVAFWCNPISGHATLYWYQQILGQGPKLLIQFQNNGVVDDSQLPKDRFSAERLKGVDSTLKIQPAKLEDSAVYLCASSKVGGTNEKLFFGSGTQLSVL.

The J gene is TRBJ2-2, the V gene TRBV7-2; the D is unclear. This CDR3 has 15 amino acids. V lost 5 bases and J 7 bases, leaving 17 bases between the germline ends. Germline V lookup: CDR1 SGHTA, CDR2 FQGNSA. The CDR3 sequence is CASSPTQAVGGELFF. CDR3 DNA sequence: TGTGCCAGCAGCCCAACCCAGGCTGTCGGCGGGGAGCTGTTTTTT.

This chain uses TRBV28 with TRBJ2-1; D is unclear. The CDR3 loop spans 12 amino acids. Per the germline V gene, CDR1 is MDHEN and CDR2 is SYDVKM. Trimming took off 5 bases at V and 4 bases at J, with 6 bases between the two ends. As DNA, the CDR3 is TGTGCCAGCAGTCTTCAGTACAATGAGCAGTTCTTC. Residues: CASSLQYNEQFF.

The chain employs TRBV6-4 and TRBJ2-2; perhaps TRBD2 as D (7 bases). The CDR3 is made up of 16 amino acids. Trimming stripped 0 bases from V and 3 bases from J, with 11 bases between. Looked up from germline, CDR1 is MRHNA and CDR2 is SNTAGT. DNA of the CDR3: TGTGCCAGCAGTGACTCGGGGGGGGCGTACACCGGGGAGCTGTTTTTT. It codes for CASSDSGGAYTGELFF.

The CDR3 is CASSVTGLNTEAFF. In DNA, the CDR3 is TGTGCCAGCAGCGTAACAGGCCTGAACACTGAAGCTTTCTTT. This sequence joins TRBV11-2 and TRBJ1-1; tentative D call: TRBD1 (5 bases). This CDR3 is 14 amino acids long. V gave up 5 bases and J gave up 0 bases, with 10 bases separating them. Germline values: CDR1 SGHAT, CDR2 FQNNGV.

The chain uses TRBV28 and TRBJ2-1, with TRBD2 matching over 8 bases. CDR1 is MDHEN and CDR2 is SYDVKM in the germline V gene. This CDR3 region has 15 residues. With 5 bases clipped from V and 4 bases from J, the junction kept 7 bases outside the gene matches. For the CDR3, the DNA is TGTGCCAGCAGTCTAGCTAGCGGGCTGTACAATGAGCAGTTCTTC. Translating gives CASSLASGLYNEQFF.

V usage is TRBV28 and J usage is TRBJ2-7; possibly TRBD1 for D (6 bases). Trimming stripped 5 bases from V and 4 bases from J, with 21 bases between. There are 16 residues in the CDR3. CDR1 is MDHEN and CDR2 is SYDVKM in the germline V gene. CDR3 amino acids: CASSHSAQGQAYEQYF. CDR3 sequence (DNA): TGTGCCAGCAGTCATTCCGCGCAGGGGCAAGCATACGAGCAGTACTTC.

The chain combines TRBV11-2 with TRBJ2-7; a possible D gene is TRBD1 (5 bases). Germline values: CDR1 SGHAT, CDR2 FQNNGV. The CDR3 has 14 residues. The V end lost 0 bases, the J end lost 3 bases, and 9 bases lay between the germline ends. CDR3 sequence: CASSLDQGNYEQYF. CDR3 bases: TGTGCCAGCAGCTTAGATCAGGGAAACTACGAGCAGTACTTC.

This chain uses TRBV10-2 with TRBJ2-5; 8 bases are shared with TRBD2. The length of the CDR3 is 16 residues. With V trimmed by 0 bases and J by 5 bases, 8 bases remained unmatched. Germline V gene data show CDR1 as WSHSY and CDR2 as SAAADI. CDR3 bases: TGCGCCAGCAGTGAGTCGGTAGCGGGGCGGCGGGAGACCCAGTACTTC. Translating it yields CASSESVAGRRETQYF.

The V call is TRBV20-1, the J call TRBJ1-1; D perhaps matches TRBD1 (5 bases). This CDR3 region has 12 residues. V lost 3 bases to trimming and J lost 1 base, with 6 bases between them. Germline assignment: CDR1 DFQATT and CDR2 SNEGSKA (reference sequence). The CDR3 loop reads CSASRGNTEAFF. DNA of the CDR3: TGCAGTGCTAGTAGGGGGAACACTGAAGCTTTCTTT.

The chain uses TRBV28 and TRBJ1-5, with a weak D call TRBD1 (5 bases). V gave up 5 bases and J gave up 0 bases, with 17 bases separating them. CDR3 length: 17 residues. Germline V gives CDR1 MDHEN, CDR2 SYDVKM. CDR3 in DNA: TGTGCCAGCAGTCTCCCGCGGGACCGATATAGCAATCAGCCCCAGCATTTT. This sequence encodes CASSLPRDRYSNQPQHF.

This clone was recorded once. The chain couples TRBV5-1 to TRBJ2-5; TRBD2 might be the D (6 bases). Per the germline V gene, CDR1 is SGHRS and CDR2 is YFSETQ. The germline V and J ends were trimmed by 1 base and 0 bases, with 10 bases remaining between them. The CDR3 length is 15 residues. The CDR3 coding sequence is TGCGCCAGCAGCTTGAACGGGGGATACCAAGAGACCCAGTACTTC. As protein: CASSLNGGYQETQYF.